This record concerns one T cell receptor (beta chain) sequence. As yet, its antigen is unknown. Primers included in the PCR were 60 Vbeta and 13 Jbeta primers. Measured with immunoSEQ multiplex PCR; TCRdb has only the in-frame clones, and not every one. The repertoire table contains about 130,000 clones. The sample is drawn from a study of cytomegalovirus exposure and HLA in healthy donors. Notes on the study in general: Later genetic work tied a missense DCLRE1C variant to beta-chain V and J trimming.

Likely unrecorded immune exposures existed in these nominally healthy donors. CDR3 length: 11 amino acids. Trimming took 10 bases from V and 1 from J, leaving 7 bases between them. From germline, CDR1 is ENHRY and CDR2 SYGVKD. This sequence joins TRBV10-3 and TRBJ1-1, with D uncertain. This TCR derives from a woman aged 40 to 50 in good health and CMV-seronegative. Sequences were obtained from PBMCs. The CDR3 sequence: CATNGNTEAFF. The DNA for the CDR3 is TGTGCCACCAACGGGAACACTGAAGCTTTCTTT.